This T cell receptor (beta chain) comes out of a study of neoadjuvant anti-PD-1 for oral cavity cancer. Overall study context: Patients without progression got a fourth dose around day 43.

PBMC libraries mostly used around 0.5 ug of input genomic DNA, with six replicates per sample. Some clones are missing from TCRdb's copy, which holds only in-frame ones; the method was immunoSEQ multiplex PCR. The sample includes some 8,200 clones, less than 75% of them seen just once. About this clone: Its antigen is unknown.

Germline V gene lookup returns CDR1 LGHNA and CDR2 YNFKEQ. V was pared by 9 bases and J by 7 bases, with 14 bases of the junction left unmatched. This CDR3 comprises 15 residues. Study-wide results and limits: Each response group had just a few patients in TCR analyses.

Described time point: after neoadjuvant nivolumab, at surgical resection. No culture or expansion preceded analysis of these blood cells. The TCR sequence derives from a person aged 35-79 years with oral cavity squamous cell carcinoma. This chain links TRBV4-2 with TRBJ1-4; 7 bases match TRBD1. Sample: PBMCs, taken after nivolumab (anti-PD-1) treatment. The DNA for the CDR3 is TGTGCCAGTAAACAGGGTGACAGGGAGTCTGAAAAACTGTTTTTT. This sequence encodes CASKQGDRESEKLFF.